This is a list of T cell receptor beta chains from one sample in a study of Graves' ophthalmopathy and Graves' hyperthyroidism. In TCRdb, the multiplex PCR reads were re-called with MiXCR into one record per CDR3 protein. The sample has over a million distinct CDR3 sequences, about 40% seen once. Sequences were obtained from peripheral blood or thyroid tissue (not recorded which). These receptors all stem from an adult man with Graves' hyperthyroidism. CDR3s include the opening cysteine and the closing phenylalanine or tryptophan. The order of the fields is CDR3 DNA, CDR3 protein, clone size, V gene, D gene, J gene. A D gene is named only where the DNA matches it firmly. Size is omitted from some rows. Given values are once, few, many or a class for expanded clones.

CDR3 DNA: TGTGCCAACTCTGAGGGGTATCTCTACGAGCAGTACTTC; CDR3 protein: CANSEGYLYEQYF; clone size: -; V gene: TRBV10-3; D gene: -; J gene: TRBJ2-7
CDR3 DNA: TGTGCCAGTAGTGCACTAGCGGGAGTGGTTGAGACCCAGTACTTC; CDR3 protein: CASSALAGVVETQYF; clone size: many; V gene: TRBV19; D gene: TRBD2; J gene: TRBJ2-5
CDR3 DNA: TGCGCCAGCAGCTTTATGACAGGGAGACAAGAGACCCAGTACTTC; CDR3 protein: CASSFMTGRQETQYF; clone size: -; V gene: TRBV5-1; D gene: TRBD1; J gene: TRBJ2-5
CDR3 DNA: TGCGCCAGCAGCCAAGACTGGCAGGGGGCTACTAATGAAAAACTGTTTTTT; CDR3 protein: CASSQDWQGATNEKLFF; clone size: few; V gene: TRBV7-9; D gene: TRBD1; J gene: TRBJ1-4
CDR3 DNA: TGCAGCGCCGGCCACCGCTATGGCTACACCTTC; CDR3 protein: CSAGHRYGYTF; clone size: many; V gene: TRBV29-1; D gene: -; J gene: TRBJ1-2
CDR3 DNA: TGTGCCACCAGTGATTTTAAGGGTGCCCGAAACTCTGGGGCCAACGTCCTGACTTTC; CDR3 protein: CATSDFKGARNSGANVLTF; clone size: many; V gene: TRBV24-1; D gene: -; J gene: TRBJ2-6
CDR3 DNA: TGCAGCGGCCAGGTTGTAGGGGCCAACGTCCTGACTTTC; CDR3 protein: CSGQVVGANVLTF; clone size: few; V gene: TRBV29-1; D gene: -; J gene: TRBJ2-6
CDR3 DNA: TGTGCCAGCAGCTTAGTGAATCGCGCCCAGGGGAACACTGAAGCTTTCTTT; CDR3 protein: CASSLVNRAQGNTEAFF; clone size: few; V gene: TRBV11-3; D gene: -; J gene: TRBJ1-1
CDR3 DNA: TGTGCCAGCAGTTGGCCCGGGGCAAATTCACCCCTCCACTTT; CDR3 protein: CASSWPGANSPLHF; clone size: -; V gene: TRBV7-2; D gene: -; J gene: TRBJ1-6
CDR3 DNA: TGTGCCAGCAGCTTGCCAGGGGGAATTAACTCCTACGAGCAGTACTTC; CDR3 protein: CASSLPGGINSYEQYF; clone size: -; V gene: TRBV7-9; D gene: TRBD1; J gene: TRBJ2-7
CDR3 DNA: TGTGCCAGCTCACTCAAGGACGCAAACACTGAAGCTTTCTTT; CDR3 protein: CASSLKDANTEAFF; clone size: -; V gene: TRBV18; D gene: -; J gene: TRBJ1-1
CDR3 DNA: TGTGCCAGCAGCAAGGAGACAGGCGGGGCAATAGTAAGCGAGCAGTACTTC; CDR3 protein: CASSKETGGAIVSEQYF; clone size: -; V gene: TRBV7-2; D gene: -; J gene: TRBJ2-7
CDR3 DNA: TGTGCCACCAGCAGAGGGGCAGAAAGTGCCTACGAGCAGTACTTC; CDR3 protein: CATSRGAESAYEQYF; clone size: many; V gene: TRBV15; D gene: -; J gene: TRBJ2-7
CDR3 DNA: TGCAGTGCTAGAGATCTGCTATTAGGCACAGATACGCAGTATTTT; CDR3 protein: CSARDLLLGTDTQYF; clone size: few; V gene: TRBV20-1; D gene: -; J gene: TRBJ2-3
CDR3 DNA: TGTGCCAGCAGCCCGGGGGTAAATCAGCCCCAGCATTTT; CDR3 protein: CASSPGVNQPQHF; clone size: many; V gene: TRBV19; D gene: -; J gene: TRBJ1-5